Here is one TCR beta chain with its context. Germline lookup yields CDR1 SEHNR and CDR2 FQNEAQ (reference sequence). The CDR3 spans 16 residues. V was pared by 1 base and J by 4 bases, with 8 bases of the junction left unmatched. The data were obtained in a study of blood T cell repertoires in COVID-19. Overall study context: Sites across the United States, Italy and Spain contributed samples from acute and convalescent COVID-19.

Per the original data handling: Quantification of nucleated cells was approximated via reference gene primer amplification. Produced via immunoSEQ multiplex PCR; TCRdb's table is partial and in-frame only. V, J and clone size reflect that table, while D and trimming were determined from the DNA. In the table there are about 140,000 clones, around 87% of which are singletons. The source material was peripheral blood. The source of this sequence is a woman aged 40 to 50 with acute or convalescent COVID-19. J is TRBJ1-1 and V is TRBV7-9; the match to TRBD1 covers 8 bases. This CDR3 is CASSLDRGVLGTEAFF. The CDR3 bases are TGTGCCAGCAGCTTAGACAGGGGGGTTCTTGGCACTGAAGCTTTCTTT.